The 24 T cell receptor beta chains below come from one sample, sequenced in a study of cytomegalovirus exposure and HLA in healthy donors. PCR amplification relied on 60 Vbeta primers (plus 13 Jbeta primers). Profiled with immunoSEQ multiplex PCR; TCRdb holds only in-frame clones, not every one. The table includes roughly 150,000 clones, roughly 80% detected once. The sequencing sample was made of PBMCs. These receptors were taken from a woman aged 40 to 50 in good health and CMV-seronegative.

The rearrangement uses TRBV28 and TRBJ2-1, with unresolved D. Germline V gene lookup returns CDR1 MDHEN and CDR2 SYDVKM. The ends were cut back, 3 bases at V and 8 bases at J, with 14 bases in the middle. CDR3 size: 14 residues. The CDR3 is CASSFSPVRDEQFF. CDR3 sequence (DNA): TGTGCCAGCAGTTTTTCGCCCGTTCGGGATGAGCAGTTCTTC.

The chain recombines TRBV11-2 with TRBJ2-3; D unresolved. This CDR3 contains 14 residues. V lost 4 bases, J lost 2 bases, and 10 bases lay in between. Per germline, CDR1 SGHAT and CDR2 FQNNGV. CDR3 residues: CASSYGRFTDTQYF. CDR3 bases: TGTGCCAGCAGCTACGGTCGTTTCACAGATACGCAGTATTTT.

Details on this clone: A read error may account for a junction end that differs from germline. V gene TRBV7-7 combines with J gene TRBJ2-3; D possibly corresponds to TRBD2 (5 bases). Germline CDR1 reads SSHAT; CDR2 reads FNYEAQ (reference sequence). The CDR3 sequence is 15 residues long. CDR3 sequence: CASSPALGSGDTQYF. In nucleotides, the CDR3 is TGTGCTAGCAGCCCGGCCTTAGGGAGTGGGGATACGCAGTATTTT.

The chain uses TRBV2 and TRBJ2-5; possibly TRBD2 for D (5 bases). The V end was cut by 6 bases, the J end by 7 bases, with 6 bases between. The germline V gene encodes CDR1 SNHLY and CDR2 FYNNEI. The CDR3 runs to 10 residues. This CDR3 is CASRLGTQYF. The CDR3 nucleotides read TGTGCCAGCAGACTAGGGACCCAGTACTTC.

As regards this clone: This specimen includes other DNA sequences encoding the same CDR3. This sequence joins TRBV6-6 and TRBJ2-2; TRBD1 agrees at 7 bases. The germline gives CDR1 MNHNY, CDR2 SVGAGI (reference sequence). With 7 bases clipped from V and 5 bases from J, the junction kept 7 bases outside the gene matches. This CDR3 has 14 amino acids. The CDR3: CASKEGGNTGELFF. In nucleotides, the CDR3 is TGTGCCAGCAAAGAAGGGGGCAATACCGGGGAGCTGTTTTTT.

V and J are TRBV28 and TRBJ1-5; TRBD1 matches at 10 bases. Germline CDR1 reads MDHEN; CDR2 reads SYDVKM. V trimming: 6 bases; J trimming: 6 bases; junction bases outside the gene matches: 11. The CDR3 covers 16 residues. CDR3 sequence: CASSPPWTGGSQPQHF. CDR3 nucleotide sequence: TGTGCCAGCAGCCCCCCCTGGACAGGGGGTAGTCAGCCCCAGCATTTT.

This clone appeared a few times. The gene calls are TRBV7-9 and TRBJ2-5; 10 nucleotides align to TRBD1. CDR3 length equals 14 residues. CDR1 is SEHNR, CDR2 FQNEAQ, per germline (reference sequence). With V trimmed by 5 bases and J by 5 bases, 5 bases remained unmatched. The CDR3 sequence is CASSETGGGETQYF. As DNA, the CDR3 is TGTGCCAGCAGCGAGACAGGGGGCGGGGAGACCCAGTACTTC.

This clone occurred once. The chain employs TRBV27 and TRBJ1-5, with D uncertain. With 2 bases removed from V and 4 bases from J, the gap between germline ends came to 6 bases. This CDR3 spans 13 amino acids. Germline V gene sequence: CDR1 MNHEY, CDR2 SMNVEV (reference sequence). DNA for the CDR3: TGTGCCAGCAGTTTAGGCCGTAATCAGCCCCAGCATTTT. This gives the protein CASSLGRNQPQHF.

The V gene is TRBV28, the J gene TRBJ2-1, with TRBD2 matching 9 bases. The CDR3 sequence is 16 residues long. The trim removed 3 bases at V and 9 bases at J, leaving 12 bases unmatched. Germline CDR1 and CDR2: MDHEN and SYDVKM. For the CDR3, the DNA is TGTGCCAGCAGTTTTCAAGGGGATAGCGGGAGAGGTGAGCAGTTCTTC. Its translation is CASSFQGDSGRGEQFF.

This clone was found many times. V usage is TRBV4-3 and J usage is TRBJ1-6, with 7 nucleotides matching TRBD1. The CDR3 totals 16 residues. J gave up 5 bases and V 0 bases, and 4 bases lay outside the gene matches. Germline CDR1 is LGHNA and CDR2 is YSLEER. The CDR3 region is CASSQDYRGDNSPLHF. CDR3 in DNA: TGCGCCAGCAGCCAAGATTACAGGGGAGATAATTCACCCCTCCACTTT.

The V and J genes are TRBV9 and TRBJ1-2; D gene unclear. The length of the CDR3 is 15 residues. V dropped 0 bases and J dropped 4 bases, with 13 bases sitting between them. In germline, CDR1 is SGDLS, CDR2 YYNGEE. The CDR3 protein is CASSVDSGRLYGYTF. CDR3 bases: TGTGCCAGCAGCGTAGACTCCGGGAGGCTCTATGGCTACACCTTC.

This clone has only a few counts. V is TRBV5-1 and J is TRBJ1-1; maybe TRBD1 (5 bases). The germline CDR1 and CDR2 sequences are SGHRS and YFSETQ. This CDR3 has 16 residues. Trimming took 3 bases from V and 3 from J, leaving 18 bases between them. The CDR3 is CASSSLPSGVDTEAFF. CDR3 nucleotide sequence: TGCGCCAGCAGCTCCTTACCCTCGGGGGTGGACACTGAAGCTTTCTTT.

This clone has only a few counts. The rearrangement links TRBV28 to TRBJ1-2; TRBD1 might be the D (5 bases). From germline, CDR1 is MDHEN and CDR2 SYDVKM. The CDR3 runs to 14 residues. The germline V and J ends were trimmed by 5 bases and 4 bases, with 14 bases remaining between them. In DNA, the CDR3 is TGTGCCAGCAGTCCTTCGACAGTAATCTATGGCTACACCTTC. Its translation is CASSPSTVIYGYTF.

The V call is TRBV2, the J call TRBJ2-7, with D maybe TRBD1 (6 bases). Germline assignment: CDR1 SNHLY and CDR2 FYNNEI. Trimming took off 10 bases at V and 5 bases at J, with 21 bases between the two ends. The CDR3 spans 14 residues. For the CDR3, the DNA is TGTGCCACCTCTAGTATGGCCAGGGGTGACGAGCAGTACTTC. Translated: CATSSMARGDEQYF.

This clone occurred once. The chain combines TRBV7-2 with TRBJ2-5; 7 positions match TRBD2. Per the germline V gene, CDR1 is SGHTA and CDR2 is FQGNSA. CDR3 size: 15 residues. V gave up 1 base and J gave up 4 bases; unmatched junction bases: 6. CDR3 loop: CASSLVTGGGETQYF. CDR3 DNA sequence: TGTGCCAGCAGCTTAGTCACGGGGGGAGGAGAGACCCAGTACTTC.

The chain is built from TRBV28 and TRBJ2-7, with 8 bases fitting TRBD1. V shed 1 base and J 2 bases; nucleotides not matched to a gene: 16. The CDR3 length is 19 residues. The V gene's germline CDR1 is MDHEN and CDR2 SYDVKM. CDR3 in amino acids: CASSLSFSYRGAGTYEQYF. CDR3 DNA: TGTGCCAGCAGTTTATCTTTTTCTTACAGGGGGGCGGGGACCTACGAGCAGTACTTC.

The chain uses TRBV27 and TRBJ1-5, with 9 bases lining up with TRBD1. V was pared by 5 bases and J by 4 bases, with 6 bases of the junction left unmatched. In germline, CDR1 is MNHEY, CDR2 SMNVEV (reference sequence). The CDR3 sequence is 15 residues long. CDR3 DNA sequence: TGTGCCAGCAGTGTGTCCGGGACAGGGAATCAGCCCCAGCATTTT. This sequence encodes CASSVSGTGNQPQHF.

In nucleotides, the CDR3 is TGTGCCAGCAGTGAGGACAGCTTATATGGCTACACCTTC. Encoded protein: CASSEDSLYGYTF. This sequence joins TRBV2 and TRBJ1-2; D is possibly TRBD1 (6 bases). Trimming pared 3 bases from V and 5 bases from J, leaving 10 bases between. In germline, CDR1 is SNHLY, CDR2 FYNNEI. The CDR3 is 13 residues long.

The gene calls are TRBV10-3 and TRBJ2-7; 8 bases fit TRBD1. V was clipped by 5 bases and J by 1 base; unmatched bases: 4. The CDR3 extends over 14 amino acids. Germline V gene sequence: CDR1 ENHRY, CDR2 SYGVKD. The CDR3 coding sequence is TGTGCCATCAGTTCGACAGGGGATTCCTACGAGCAGTACTTC. Its translation: CAISSTGDSYEQYF.

This clone was observed a handful of times. This chain uses TRBV7-3 with TRBJ2-3; D gene uncertain. From germline, CDR1 is SGHTA and CDR2 FQGTGA. Trimming shortened V by 2 bases and J by 2 bases, and 5 bases separated the two germline ends. This CDR3 is 13 amino acids long. The CDR3 is CASSLQYTDTQYF. In nucleotides, the CDR3 is TGTGCCAGCAGCTTACAGTACACAGATACGCAGTATTTT. Complete variable domain (other parts from reference TRBV7-3 and TRBJ2-3): GAGVSQTPSNKVTEKGKYVELRCDPISGHTALYWYRQSLGQGPEFLIYFQGTGAADDSGLPNDRFFAVRPEGSVSTLKIQRTERGDSAVYLCASSLQYTDTQYFGPGTRLTVL.

The CDR3 region is CASSLVVSGNEQFF. CDR3 DNA: TGTGCCAGCAGCTTAGTGGTTTCAGGTAATGAGCAGTTCTTC. The chain combines TRBV11-2 with TRBJ2-1; no clear D gene. This CDR3 has 14 amino acids. V gave up 1 base and J gave up 7 bases, with 11 bases separating them. Per the germline V gene, CDR1 is SGHAT and CDR2 is FQNNGV.

This clone was observed once. This chain connects TRBV5-1 to TRBJ2-2; D is ambiguous. CDR3 size: 14 residues. Per the germline V gene, CDR1 is SGHRS and CDR2 is YFSETQ. V lost 4 bases and J lost 7, with 14 bases in between. CDR3 sequence (DNA): TGCGCCAGCAGCCCGCCCGTCCGCGTCGGGGAGCTGTTTTTT. It translates to CASSPPVRVGELFF.

The V call is TRBV19, the J call TRBJ2-2, with D perhaps TRBD2 (5 bases). The CDR3 extends over 13 amino acids. CDR1 is LNHDA, CDR2 SQIVND, per germline (reference sequence). V shed 6 bases and J shed 7 bases, with 12 bases lying between them. Here the CDR3 reads CASSPGGYGELFF. The CDR3 DNA is TGTGCCAGTAGCCCAGGCGGGTACGGGGAGCTGTTTTTT.

CDR3 amino acids: CASSKPGQGQYGYTF. The DNA for the CDR3 is TGTGCCAGCAGTAAACCGGGACAGGGTCAGTATGGCTACACCTTC. This rearrangement joins TRBV7-2 to TRBJ1-2, with 9 bases matching TRBD1. The CDR3 is made up of 15 amino acids. V was pared by 6 bases and J by 5 bases, with 10 bases of the junction left unmatched. Per germline, CDR1 SGHTA and CDR2 FQGNSA.